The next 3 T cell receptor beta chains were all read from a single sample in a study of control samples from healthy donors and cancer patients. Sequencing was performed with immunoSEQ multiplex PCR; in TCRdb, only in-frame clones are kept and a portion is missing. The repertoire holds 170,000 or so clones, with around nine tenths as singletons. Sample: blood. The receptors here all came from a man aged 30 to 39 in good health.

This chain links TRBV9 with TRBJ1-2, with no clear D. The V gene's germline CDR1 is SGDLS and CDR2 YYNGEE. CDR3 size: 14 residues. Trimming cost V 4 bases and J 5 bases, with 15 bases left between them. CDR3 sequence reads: CASSRGRNSYGYTF. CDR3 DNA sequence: TGTGCCAGCAGCCGAGGACGCAACTCGTATGGCTACACCTTC.

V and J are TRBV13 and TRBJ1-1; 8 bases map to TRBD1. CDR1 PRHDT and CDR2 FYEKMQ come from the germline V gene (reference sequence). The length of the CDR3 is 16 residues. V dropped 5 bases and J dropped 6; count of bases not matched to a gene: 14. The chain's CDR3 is CASSPPRTGFFAEAFF. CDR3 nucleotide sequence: TGTGCCAGCAGCCCGCCTCGGACAGGGTTTTTCGCTGAAGCTTTCTTT.

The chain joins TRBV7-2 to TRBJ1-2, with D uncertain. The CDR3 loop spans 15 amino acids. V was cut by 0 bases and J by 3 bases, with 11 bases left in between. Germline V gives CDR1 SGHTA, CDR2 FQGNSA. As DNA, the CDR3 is TGTGCCAGCAGCTTAGCTGTAACAGATTACTATGGCTACACCTTC. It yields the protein CASSLAVTDYYGYTF.